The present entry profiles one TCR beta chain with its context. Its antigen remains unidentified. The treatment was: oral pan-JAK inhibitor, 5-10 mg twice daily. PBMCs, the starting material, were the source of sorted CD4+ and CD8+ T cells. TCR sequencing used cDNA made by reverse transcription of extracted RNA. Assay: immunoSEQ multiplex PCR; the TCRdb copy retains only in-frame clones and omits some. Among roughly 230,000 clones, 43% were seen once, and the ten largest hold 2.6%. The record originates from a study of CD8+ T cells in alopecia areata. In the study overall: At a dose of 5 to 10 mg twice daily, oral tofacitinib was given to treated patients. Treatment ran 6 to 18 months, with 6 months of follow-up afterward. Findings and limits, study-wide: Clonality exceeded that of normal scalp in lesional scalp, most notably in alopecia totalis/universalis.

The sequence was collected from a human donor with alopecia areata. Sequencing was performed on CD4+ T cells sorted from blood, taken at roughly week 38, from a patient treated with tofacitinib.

The CDR3 sequence: CATWSGFVGELFF. The CDR3 bases are TGTGCCACCTGGTCCGGGTTCGTCGGGGAGCTGTTTTTT. The V gene is TRBV6-1, the J gene TRBJ2-2; D gene uncertain. Between the trimmed V and J ends, which lost 10 bases and 7 bases, there was a span of 16 bases. CDR1 is MNHNS and CDR2 is SASEGT in the germline V gene. The CDR3 length is 13 residues.